The 27 T cell receptor beta chains below come from one sample, sequenced in a study of OX40 agonist ivuxolimab in advanced cancers. Data came from immunoSEQ multiplex PCR; TCRdb stores just in-frame clones and leaves some out. Counted here are roughly 75,000 clones, 90% occurring once; the ten biggest clones make up 0.3% to 0.4%. Specimen: CD4+ or CD8+ T cells sorted from blood, collected in a trial of the OX40 agonist ivuxolimab. These TCRs come from an adult with an advanced solid tumor such as melanoma, head and neck, liver or kidney cancer.

V usage is TRBV28 and J usage is TRBJ1-2; TRBD1 might be the D (6 bases). There are 15 residues in the CDR3. Germline V gives CDR1 MDHEN, CDR2 SYDVKM. V lost 7 bases to trimming and J lost 4 bases, with 19 bases between them. In DNA form, the CDR3 reads TGTGCCAGCACCCCCTCGGGGGGAGGGGGCTATGGCTACACCTTC. Residues: CASTPSGGGGYGYTF.

This chain connects TRBV2 to TRBJ1-2, with D possibly being TRBD1 (5 bases). The V end was cut by 4 bases, the J end by 4 bases, with 13 bases between. The length of the CDR3 is 14 residues. In germline, CDR1 is SNHLY, CDR2 FYNNEI. The DNA of the CDR3 is TGTGCCAGCAGTGTTGGGGGTTTTAGCTATGGCTACACCTTC. Translation gives CASSVGGFSYGYTF.

The chain recombines TRBV6-1 with TRBJ2-5, with D unclear. Between the trimmed V and J ends, which lost 6 bases and 5 bases, there was a span of 10 bases. Germline CDR1 and CDR2: MNHNS and SASEGT. The CDR3 consists of 12 residues. The CDR3 loop reads CASSPRRETQYF. DNA of the CDR3: TGTGCCAGCAGCCCCCGGCGGGAGACCCAGTACTTC.

A few counts support this clone. This sequence joins TRBV5-6 and TRBJ2-2; TRBD2 matches 10 bases. Trimming at V came to 4 bases and at J to 7 bases, leaving 4 bases not matched to a gene. CDR1 and CDR2 (germline): SGHDT, YYEEEE. This CDR3 contains 14 residues. CDR3 nucleotide sequence: TGTGCCAGCAGCCTAGCGGGAGCGGGCGGGGAGCTGTTTTTT. This codes for CASSLAGAGGELFF.

This clone showed up just a few times. This chain joins TRBV7-2 and TRBJ2-3, with 9 bases aligning to TRBD1. Germline trimming cut 5 bases from V and 0 bases from J; bases unmatched to any gene: 3. CDR3 size: 15 residues. In germline, CDR1 is SGHTA, CDR2 FQGNSA. CDR3 bases: TGTGCCAGCAGCCAGGACAGGGGAAGCACAGATACGCAGTATTTT. This codes for CASSQDRGSTDTQYF.

The chain is built from TRBV4-1 and TRBJ1-4; D is possibly TRBD1 (5 bases). From germline, CDR1 is MGHRA and CDR2 YSYEKL. Trimming cost V 5 bases and J 10 bases, with 20 bases left between them. The CDR3 consists of 15 residues. CDR3 protein: CASSADSQGLVKLFF. CDR3 sequence (DNA): TGCGCCAGCAGCGCAGACAGTCAGGGTCTTGTAAAACTGTTTTTT.

The genes are TRBV5-1 and TRBJ2-3; 9 bases agree with TRBD2. Germline assignment: CDR1 SGHRS and CDR2 YFSETQ. The CDR3 loop spans 15 amino acids. V was clipped by 2 bases and J by 0 bases; unmatched bases: 1. The CDR3 nucleotides are TGCGCCAGCAGCTTAGGACTAGCGAGCACAGATACGCAGTATTTT. Its translation is CASSLGLASTDTQYF.

V is TRBV10-3 and J is TRBJ2-1; 14 positions match TRBD2. The CDR3 is made up of 21 amino acids. Germline lookup yields CDR1 ENHRY and CDR2 SYGVKD. With V trimmed by 2 bases and J by 0 bases, 12 bases remained unmatched. The CDR3 region has the DNA TGTGCCATCAGTGAGGTATCCGGGACTAGCGGGAGAGGAGACTCCTACAATGAGCAGTTCTTC. Translation: CAISEVSGTSGRGDSYNEQFF.

This clone came up a few times. In nucleotides, the CDR3 is TGTGCCAGCAGCGTGAGGGCGGAGGGGACAGATACGCAGTATTTT. It is translated as CASSVRAEGTDTQYF. The V call is TRBV9, the J call TRBJ2-3, with D possibly matching TRBD2 (6 bases). The V gene lost 2 bases and the J gene lost 3 bases, with 13 bases spanning the gap. This CDR3 has 15 residues. CDR1 and CDR2 (germline): SGDLS, YYNGEE.

This chain connects TRBV18 to TRBJ1-1; D unresolved. V shed 5 bases and J shed 5 bases, with 9 bases lying between them. Germline CDR1 is KGHSH and CDR2 is LQKENI. CDR3 length equals 12 residues. The CDR3 here is CASSTRTTEAFF. In DNA, the CDR3 is TGTGCCAGCTCAACCCGGACTACTGAAGCTTTCTTT. Combining the CDR3 with reference TRBV18 and TRBJ1-1 gives the whole variable domain NAGVMQNPRHLVRRRGQEARLRCSPMKGHSHVYWYRQLPEEGLKFMVYLQKENIIDESGMPKERFSAEFPKEGPSILRIQQVVRGDSAAYFCASSTRTTEAFFGQGTRLTVV.

The rearrangement joins TRBV28 to TRBJ1-2; D unclear. There are 15 residues in the CDR3. V shed 7 bases and J shed 4 bases, with 19 bases lying between them. Germline V CDR1 and CDR2: MDHEN, SYDVKM. This chain's CDR3 is CASKLGGAGVYGYTF. CDR3 coding DNA: TGTGCCAGCAAACTCGGAGGAGCGGGAGTCTATGGCTACACCTTC.

The rearrangement links TRBV7-2 to TRBJ2-5; 10 bases fit TRBD2. The CDR3 contains 16 residues. Unmatched junction bases numbered 10, after V lost 5 bases and J lost 4 bases. CDR1 is SGHTA, CDR2 FQGNSA, per germline. The CDR3 bases are TGTGCCAGCAGCCAATATAGCGGGGGGTCGGGAGAGACCCAGTACTTC. Translated, it gives CASSQYSGGSGETQYF.

The chain joins TRBV7-9 to TRBJ2-3, with 9 bases matching TRBD2. Germline-derived CDR1 and CDR2 are SEHNR and FQNEAQ (reference sequence). V lost 5 bases to trimming and J lost 4 bases; unmatched junction nucleotides: 10. This CDR3 contains 16 residues. CDR3 bases: TGTGCCAGCAGCCGTCTAGCGGGGCCGGGCGCAGATACGCAGTATTTT. Protein sequence: CASSRLAGPGADTQYF.

The rearrangement uses TRBV29-1 and TRBJ2-1; 10 bases fit TRBD1. V lost 6 bases, J lost 5 bases, and 4 bases stayed unmatched. The germline V gene has CDR1 SQVTM and CDR2 ANQGSEA. The CDR3 runs to 13 residues. The CDR3 DNA reads as TGCAGCGTGGACAGGGGGTACGACAATGAGCAGTTCTTC. Protein: CSVDRGYDNEQFF.

The chain links TRBV1 to TRBJ2-7; the D call of TRBD2 is as the table states it, not checked on the DNA. TRBV1 is shown as a pseudogene. The CDR3 spans 14 residues. Here the CDR3 DNA reads TGCACCAGCAGCCCACCGGGACTTCCCGCCGAGCAGTACTTC. Amino acids: CTSSPPGLPAEQYF.

V gene TRBV5-1 combines with J gene TRBJ2-7, with 9 bases that match TRBD1. Germline CDR1 is SGHRS and CDR2 is YFSETQ. The V gene end was trimmed by 5 bases and the J gene end by 6 bases; junction bases not matched to a gene: 9. The CDR3 totals 14 residues. The CDR3 sequence is CASRPGQGEGEQYF. The DNA of the CDR3 is TGCGCCAGCAGACCGGGACAGGGAGAAGGCGAGCAGTACTTC.

This sequence joins TRBV11-3 and TRBJ2-7; D unresolved. This CDR3 has 13 residues. Germline CDR1 and CDR2: SGHNT and YENEEA. The germline V and J ends were trimmed by 3 bases and 6 bases, with 12 bases remaining between them. The CDR3 DNA follows: TGTGCCAGCAGCTTTGGCAGTAAGAGCGAGCAGTACTTC. Translation: CASSFGSKSEQYF.

This sequence joins TRBV28 and TRBJ2-1; D unclear. Germline V gene sequence: CDR1 MDHEN, CDR2 SYDVKM. The CDR3 contains 13 residues. Trimming cost V 3 bases and J 10 bases, with 13 bases left between them. CDR3 amino acids: CASSLRLGIEQFF. The CDR3 nucleotides are TGTGCCAGCAGTTTGCGTCTTGGGATAGAGCAGTTCTTC.

This chain connects TRBV9 to TRBJ1-4, with D unresolved. The CDR3 has 14 residues. Germline CDR1 SGDLS, CDR2 YYNGEE. The V end lost 0 bases, the J end lost 3 bases, and 6 bases lay between the germline ends. As DNA, the CDR3 is TGTGCCAGCAGCGTAGCTGTAGCTAATGAAAAACTGTTTTTT. Translation: CASSVAVANEKLFF.

The chain links TRBV7-2 to TRBJ2-1; tentatively, D is TRBD2 (5 bases). V gave up 5 bases and J gave up 4 bases, with 9 bases separating them. The V gene's germline CDR1 is SGHTA and CDR2 FQGNSA. The CDR3 spans 13 residues. DNA of the CDR3: TGTGCCAGCAGCGCCGGGAATTACAATGAGCAGTTCTTC. Translation gives CASSAGNYNEQFF.

This clone has just a few counts. The chain recombines TRBV18 with TRBJ2-7, with D tentatively TRBD2 (6 bases). Germline V gives CDR1 KGHSH, CDR2 LQKENI. Trimming removed 6 bases at V and 12 bases at J, with 27 bases between. This CDR3 region has 15 residues. The chain's CDR3 is CASSLRGTPTEVGYF. In nucleotides, the CDR3 is TGTGCCAGCTCCCTCCGGGGGACCCCTACGGAGGTGGGGTACTTC.

The chain employs TRBV5-1 and TRBJ2-7; possibly TRBD2 for D (5 bases). This CDR3 comprises 14 residues. V was cut by 3 bases and J by 7 bases, with 17 bases left in between. CDR1 and CDR2 (germline): SGHRS, YFSETQ. CDR3: CASSSSERLREQYF. CDR3 DNA: TGCGCCAGCAGCTCATCGGAAAGACTACGAGAGCAGTACTTC.

The chain uses TRBV7-2 and TRBJ2-1, with 7 bases lining up with TRBD2. The CDR3 extends over 15 amino acids. Losses at the gene ends were 1 base for V and 5 bases for J; bases not matched to a gene: 5. CDR1 and CDR2 (germline): SGHTA, FQGNSA. CDR3 in DNA: TGTGCCAGCAGCTTAGGACTAGCTCGGAACAATGAGCAGTTCTTC. Amino acids: CASSLGLARNNEQFF.

The V call is TRBV11-2, the J call TRBJ2-2; TRBD1 matches 10 bases. Germline CDR1 is SGHAT and CDR2 is FQNNGV. The CDR3 covers 15 residues. V lost 5 bases to trimming and J lost 5 bases; unmatched junction nucleotides: 5. Written as DNA, the CDR3 is TGTGCCAGCAGCCCCTGGGACAGGGGAACCGGGGAGCTGTTTTTT. Its protein is CASSPWDRGTGELFF.

The chain couples TRBV19 to TRBJ1-5, with 8 nucleotides matching TRBD1. This CDR3 has 14 residues. Trimming took 6 bases from V and 7 from J; bases not matched to a gene: 8. CDR1 is LNHDA and CDR2 is SQIVND in the germline V gene (reference sequence). CDR3 sequence (DNA): TGTGCCAGTAGCAAAACAGGGGGAAGGCAGCCCCAGCATTTT. This translates into CASSKTGGRQPQHF.

The V and J genes are TRBV2 and TRBJ2-5, with D perhaps TRBD1 (6 bases). CDR1 and CDR2 from the germline V gene are SNHLY and FYNNEI. The V gene lost 6 bases and the J gene lost 5 bases, with 19 bases spanning the gap. The CDR3 is 15 amino acids. The CDR3 nucleotides are TGTGCCAGCAGAGGGACCCAGGGGATTTGGGAGACCCAGTACTTC. Protein: CASRGTQGIWETQYF.

V usage is TRBV6-5 and J usage is TRBJ1-5; no clear D. CDR1 and CDR2 (germline): MNHEY, SVGAGI. The CDR3 extends over 15 amino acids. V was shortened by 4 bases and J by 5 bases, with 15 bases between the two germline ends. The CDR3 nucleotides are TGTGCCAGCAGTTCCCGGAAGGGCGTCCATCAGCCCCAGCATTTT. It codes for CASSSRKGVHQPQHF.